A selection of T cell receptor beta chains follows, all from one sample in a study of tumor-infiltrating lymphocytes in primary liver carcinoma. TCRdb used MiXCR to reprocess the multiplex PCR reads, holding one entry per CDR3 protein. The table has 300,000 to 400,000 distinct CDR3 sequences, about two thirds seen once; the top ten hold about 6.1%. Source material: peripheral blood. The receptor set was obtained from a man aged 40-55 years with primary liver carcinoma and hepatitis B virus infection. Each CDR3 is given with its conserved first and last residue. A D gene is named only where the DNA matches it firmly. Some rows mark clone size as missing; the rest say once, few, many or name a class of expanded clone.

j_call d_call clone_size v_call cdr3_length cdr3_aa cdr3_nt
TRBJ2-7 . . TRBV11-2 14 CARSSGLTAYEQYF TGTGCCAGAAGCTCAGGTCTCACGGCTTACGAGCAGTACTTC
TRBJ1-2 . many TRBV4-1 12 CASRGGTYGYTF TGCGCCAGCAGGGGTGGTACCTATGGCTACACCTTC
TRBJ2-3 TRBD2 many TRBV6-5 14 CASSPLGREDTQYF TGTGCCAGCAGTCCCCTCGGGAGGGAAGATACGCAGTATTTT
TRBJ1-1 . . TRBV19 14 CASSIQGLGTEAFF TGTGCCAGTAGTATACAGGGGTTGGGCACTGAAGCTTTCTTT
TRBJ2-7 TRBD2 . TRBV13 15 CASSYKRGLNYEQYF TGTGCCAGCAGCTATAAGAGGGGACTAAACTACGAACAGTACTTC
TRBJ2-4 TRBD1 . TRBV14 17 CASSPLGGQGNKNIQYF TGTGCCAGCAGTCCCTTGGGGGGACAGGGAAACAAAAACATTCAGTACTTC
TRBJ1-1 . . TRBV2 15 CASSPIGRDDTEAFF TGTGCCAGCAGTCCGATAGGCAGGGATGACACTGAAGCTTTCTTT
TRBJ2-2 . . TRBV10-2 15 CASVPGAPGTGELFF TGCGCCAGCGTCCCCGGGGCGCCTGGAACCGGGGAGCTGTTTTTT
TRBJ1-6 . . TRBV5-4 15 CASSPNREINSPLHF TGTGCCAGCAGCCCCAACAGGGAGATAAATTCACCCCTCCACTTT
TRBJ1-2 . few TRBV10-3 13 CAISESDLLGYTF TGTGCCATCAGTGAGTCCGATCTCCTGGGCTACACCTTC
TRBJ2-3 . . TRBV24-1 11 CATSELDTQYF TGTGCCACCAGTGAATTAGATACGCAGTATTTT
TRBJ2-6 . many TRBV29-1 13 CSVASPVFNVLTF TGCAGCGTTGCGTCCCCCGTGTTTAACGTCCTGACTTTC
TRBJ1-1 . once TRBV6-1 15 CASRGDGGGVTEAFF TGTGCCAGCAGGGGGGATGGCGGGGGAGTGACTGAGGCTTTCTTT
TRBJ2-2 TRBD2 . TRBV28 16 CASNSGSAVNIGELFF TGTGCCAGTAATAGCGGGAGCGCTGTGAACATCGGGGAGCTGTTTTTT
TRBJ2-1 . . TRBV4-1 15 CACSQRQFSYNEQFF TGCGCCTGCAGCCAACGGCAGTTTTCCTACAATGAGCAGTTCTTC
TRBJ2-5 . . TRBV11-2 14 CAGSFGVNQETQYF TGTGCCGGCAGCTTTGGAGTGAACCAAGAGACCCAATACTTC
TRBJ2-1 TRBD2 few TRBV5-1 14 CASSSEGLAAKQFF TGCGCCAGCAGCTCAGAAGGACTAGCGGCCAAGCAGTTCTTC
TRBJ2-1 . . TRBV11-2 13 CVIEGAGDDGQFF TGTGTCATCGAGGGGGCGGGAGATGATGGGCAGTTCTTC
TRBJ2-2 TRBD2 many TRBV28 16 CASSLSSGANTGELFF TGTGCCAGCAGCTTGTCTAGCGGAGCGAACACCGGGGAGCTGTTTTTT
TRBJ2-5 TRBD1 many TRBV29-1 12 CSVEGTGQTQYF TGCAGCGTAGAAGGGACAGGACAGACCCAGTACTTC
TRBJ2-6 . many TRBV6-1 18 CASMPQERFLSGANVLTF TGTGCCAGCATGCCCCAGGAGAGGTTTCTCTCTGGGGCCAACGTCCTGACTTTC
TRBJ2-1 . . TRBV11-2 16 CASSLFGTPPYNEQFF TGTGCCAGCAGCTTATTCGGGACACCCCCATACAATGAGCAGTTCTTC
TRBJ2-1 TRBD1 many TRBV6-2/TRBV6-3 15 CASSAQGVQNNEQFF TGTGCCAGCAGTGCTCAGGGGGTCCAGAACAATGAGCAGTTCTTC
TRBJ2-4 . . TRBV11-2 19 CASCPTEWTPTLAKNIQYF TGTGCCAGCTGCCCCACGGAGTGGACACCAACACTAGCCAAAAACATTCAGTACTTC
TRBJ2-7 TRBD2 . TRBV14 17 CASSQEWGTSWIYEQYF TGTGCCAGCAGCCAAGAGTGGGGGACTAGCTGGATCTACGAGCAGTACTTC
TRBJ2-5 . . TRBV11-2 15 CVCSLVGAPGETQYF TGTGTCTGCAGCTTAGTCGGGGCCCCTGGGGAAACCCAGTACTTC
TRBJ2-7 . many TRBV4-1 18 CASSQGPRVDGGAYEQYF TGCGCCAGCAGCCAAGGTCCCAGGGTGGACGGCGGGGCATACGAGCAGTACTTC
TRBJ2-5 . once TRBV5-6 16 CASSWEFGAQQETHYF TGTGCCAGCAGCTGGGAATTCGGCGCACAACAAGAGACCCATTACTTC
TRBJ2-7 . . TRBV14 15 CASSHLTAASYEQYF TGTGCCAGCAGCCACCTGACAGCAGCCTCCTACGAGCAGTACTTC
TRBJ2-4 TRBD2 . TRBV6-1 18 CASSVPSGRPLARNIQYF TGTGCCAGCAGTGTACCTAGCGGGAGGCCGCTAGCCAGAAACATTCAGTACTTC
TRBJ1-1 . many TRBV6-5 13 CASRSGRQTEAFF TGTGCCAGCAGGTCAGGGCGCCAGACTGAAGCTTTCTTT
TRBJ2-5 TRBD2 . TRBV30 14 CAWSFSSGQETQYF TGTGCCTGGAGTTTCTCTAGCGGCCAAGAGACCCAGTACTTC
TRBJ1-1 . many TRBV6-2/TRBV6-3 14 CASTADSMNTEAFF TGTGCCAGCACCGCTGACTCTATGAACACTGAAGCTTTCTTT
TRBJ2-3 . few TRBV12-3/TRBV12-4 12 CATLEQSDTQYF TGTGCCACACTAGAGCAATCAGATACGCAGTATTTT
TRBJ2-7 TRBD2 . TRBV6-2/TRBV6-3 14 CASWGLAGPFEQYF TGTGCCAGCTGGGGACTAGCGGGACCATTTGAGCAGTACTTC
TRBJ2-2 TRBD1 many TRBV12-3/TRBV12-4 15 CASSRGQDGTGELFF TGTGCCAGCAGCCGTGGACAGGATGGGACCGGGGAGCTGTTTTTT
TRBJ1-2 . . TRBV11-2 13 CASGPVVNYGYTF TGTGCCAGTGGCCCGGTGGTTAACTATGGCTATACCTTC
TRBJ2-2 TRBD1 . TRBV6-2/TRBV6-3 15 CANSRPRGLGGELFF TGTGCCAACAGTCGACCCAGGGGGCTCGGCGGGGAGCTGTTTTTT
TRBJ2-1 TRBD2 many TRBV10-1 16 CASSTVTSGAYNEQFF TGCGCCAGCAGTACCGTGACTAGCGGAGCGTACAATGAGCAGTTCTTC
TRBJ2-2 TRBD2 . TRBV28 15 CASSLWAGDTGELFF TGTGCCAGCAGTTTATGGGCGGGAGACACCGGGGAGCTGTTTTTT
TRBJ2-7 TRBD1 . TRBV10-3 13 CAIKDRGLVEQYF TGTGCCATCAAGGACAGGGGGCTGGTCGAGCAGTACTTC
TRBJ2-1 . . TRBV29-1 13 CSVPVSVYNEQFF TGCAGCGTTCCTGTATCAGTCTACAATGAGCAGTTCTTC
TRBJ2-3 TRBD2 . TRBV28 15 CASRPSGGSTDTQYF TGTGCCAGCAGACCATCGGGAGGGAGCACAGATACGCAGTATTTT
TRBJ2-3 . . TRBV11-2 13 CASGRGATDTQYF TGTGCCAGCGGCCGGGGGGCCACAGATACGCAGTATTTT
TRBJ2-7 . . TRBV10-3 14 CAISAQQSSYEQYF TGTGCCATCAGTGCACAGCAATCCTCCTACGAGCAGTACTTC
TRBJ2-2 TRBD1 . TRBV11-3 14 CASNFGQGGGELFF TGTGCCAGCAACTTTGGACAGGGCGGCGGGGAGTTGTTTTTT
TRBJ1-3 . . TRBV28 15 CAITNYPGTGNTIYF TGTGCCATCACCAATTATCCCGGCACTGGAAACACCATATATTTT
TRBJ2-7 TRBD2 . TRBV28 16 CASSGRTSGSFYEQYF TGTGCCAGCAGTGGGAGGACTAGCGGGAGTTTCTACGAGCAGTACTTC
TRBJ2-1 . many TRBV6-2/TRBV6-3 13 CASSYERTNEQFF TGTGCCAGCAGTTACGAACGGACCAATGAGCAGTTCTTC
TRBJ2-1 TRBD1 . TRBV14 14 CASSRDSPHNEQFF TGTGCCAGCTCCCGGGACAGCCCACACAATGAGCAGTTCTTC
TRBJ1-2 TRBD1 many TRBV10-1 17 CASSDGQGGLGYSGYTF TGCGCCAGCAGTGACGGACAGGGAGGCCTTGGCTACTCTGGCTACACCTTC
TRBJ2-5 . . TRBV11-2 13 CASSRDRQGTQYF TGTGCCAGCAGCCGGGACCGACAAGGGACCCAGTACTTC
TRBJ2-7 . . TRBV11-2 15 CANSLDWAGPYEQYF TGTGCCAACAGCTTAGATTGGGCCGGGCCCTACGAGCAGTACTTC
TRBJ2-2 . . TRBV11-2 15 CANSYLEGYTGELFF TGTGCCAACAGCTATTTGGAGGGATACACTGGGGAGCTGTTTTTT
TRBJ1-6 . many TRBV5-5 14 CASSLAVTNSPLHF TGTGCCAGCAGCTTAGCGGTTACGAATTCACCCCTCCACTTT